This is a list of T cell receptor beta chains from one sample in a study of T-cell memory formation after mild COVID-19. TCRdb used MiXCR to reprocess the 5' RACE reads, holding one entry per CDR3 protein. The sample has around 200,000 distinct CDR3 sequences; about 11% are singletons. What was sequenced was PBMCs or a T cell subset sorted from them (not recorded which). These receptors originate from a man between 18 and 35 years old who had mild COVID-19 (a few samples of this study predate the infection). Cell type and time point are not known. Each CDR3 is given with its conserved first and last residue. A D gene is named only where the DNA matches it firmly. Some rows have no size entry. The others give once, few or many, or a class for an expanded clone.

J: TRBJ2-1
size: NA
V: TRBV5-4
D: TRBD2
CDR3: CASSWQRGALGSDNEQFF
DNA: TGTGCCAGCAGCTGGCAGCGGGGGGCCCTAGGGTCCGACAATGAGCAGTTCTTC

J: TRBJ2-3
size: few
V: TRBV20-1
D: NA
CDR3: CSGRGTPATDTQYF
DNA: TGCAGTGGGAGGGGGACACCGGCCACAGATACGCAGTATTTT

J: TRBJ2-5
size: many
V: TRBV5-1
D: NA
CDR3: CASSFAGLETQYF
DNA: TGCGCCAGCAGCTTCGCGGGGCTTGAGACCCAGTACTTC

J: TRBJ1-4
size: few
V: TRBV14
D: NA
CDR3: CASSQDRRGGKLFF
DNA: TGTGCCAGCAGCCAAGATCGGAGGGGAGGAAAACTGTTTTTT

J: TRBJ2-2
size: many
V: TRBV6-5
D: NA
CDR3: CASRGYGELFF
DNA: TGTGCCAGCAGGGGGTACGGGGAGCTGTTTTTT

J: TRBJ2-6
size: many
V: TRBV28
D: TRBD1
CDR3: CASRPDRVRFSGANVLTF
DNA: TGTGCCAGCAGACCTGACAGGGTCCGCTTCTCTGGGGCCAACGTCCTGACTTTC

J: TRBJ2-5
size: few
V: TRBV5-1
D: NA
CDR3: CASSLVGQGLETQYF
DNA: TGCGCCAGCAGCTTGGTAGGTCAGGGATTGGAGACCCAGTACTTC

J: TRBJ2-5
size: many
V: TRBV4-2
D: NA
CDR3: CASSQDSVETQYF
DNA: TGTGCCAGCAGCCAAGATTCAGTGGAGACCCAGTACTTC

J: TRBJ2-3
size: few
V: TRBV4-2
D: TRBD1
CDR3: CASSPGTGTVGTDTQYF
DNA: TGTGCCAGCAGCCCCGGGACAGGGACAGTAGGCACAGATACGCAGTATTTT

J: TRBJ2-3
size: few
V: TRBV4-3
D: TRBD2
CDR3: CASSQNGGGRDTQYF
DNA: TGCGCCAGCAGTCAGAACGGGGGGGGCCGGGATACGCAGTATTTT

J: TRBJ2-5
size: few
V: TRBV5-4
D: NA
CDR3: CASSLAGGPTGPQYF
DNA: TGTGCCAGCAGCTTGGCCGGGGGCCCCACGGGGCCCCAGTACTTC

J: TRBJ2-7
size: NA
V: TRBV20-1
D: NA
CDR3: CSARRGGYPSYEQYF
DNA: TGCAGTGCTAGGAGGGGGGGCTACCCTTCCTACGAGCAGTACTTC

J: TRBJ2-7
size: few
V: TRBV7-2
D: NA
CDR3: CASSPLRLRDSAWEQYF
DNA: TGTGCCAGCAGCCCCCTCAGACTCCGGGACTCGGCGTGGGAGCAGTACTTC

J: TRBJ2-5
size: NA
V: TRBV11-2
D: NA
CDR3: CASSLVRAVRETQYF
DNA: TGTGCCAGCAGCTTAGTCAGGGCGGTCAGGGAGACCCAGTACTTC

J: TRBJ1-5
size: NA
V: TRBV29-1
D: NA
CDR3: CSVASWGSNQPQHF
DNA: TGCAGCGTTGCTAGTTGGGGATCTAATCAGCCCCAGCATTTT

J: TRBJ2-7
size: few
V: TRBV4-3
D: TRBD1
CDR3: CASSQDWTGGPYEQYF
DNA: TGCGCCAGCAGCCAAGATTGGACAGGGGGACCCTACGAGCAGTACTTC

J: TRBJ2-3
size: few
V: TRBV4-2
D: TRBD2
CDR3: CASTPRASPGGDTQYF
DNA: TGTGCCAGCACCCCGCGGGCTAGCCCGGGGGGAGATACGCAGTATTTT

J: TRBJ2-7
size: few
V: TRBV3-2
D: NA
CDR3: CASSQDSGGASYEQYF
DNA: TGTGCCAGCAGCCAAGATTCAGGGGGCGCCTCCTACGAGCAGTACTTC

J: TRBJ2-3
size: few
V: TRBV19
D: TRBD1
CDR3: CASNHRGKDTQYF
DNA: TGTGCCAGTAACCACAGGGGAAAAGATACGCAGTATTTT

J: TRBJ2-1
size: few
V: TRBV11-2
D: NA
CDR3: CASSHRVEQFF
DNA: TGTGCCAGCAGCCACAGGGTTGAGCAGTTCTTC

J: TRBJ2-3
size: NA
V: TRBV5-1
D: NA
CDR3: CASRIQGSTDTQYF
DNA: TGCGCCAGCAGGATACAGGGTAGCACAGATACGCAGTATTTT

J: TRBJ1-3
size: NA
V: TRBV5-1
D: NA
CDR3: CASSLVAGKGNTIYF
DNA: TGCGCCAGCAGCTTGGTAGCGGGGAAGGGAAACACCATATATTTT

J: TRBJ2-7
size: few
V: TRBV9
D: TRBD2
CDR3: CASSKGLAVAYEQYF
DNA: TGTGCCAGCAGCAAGGGACTAGCGGTGGCCTACGAGCAGTACTTC

J: TRBJ2-3
size: few
V: TRBV3-1
D: NA
CDR3: CASSPQLDTQYF
DNA: TGTGCCAGCAGTCCACAACTAGATACGCAGTATTTT

J: TRBJ2-5
size: NA
V: TRBV24-1
D: NA
CDR3: CATSGPGVQETQYF
DNA: TGTGCCACCAGCGGACCAGGCGTTCAAGAGACCCAGTACTTC

J: TRBJ1-1
size: few
V: TRBV7-9
D: TRBD1
CDR3: CASSRRFQGDTEAFF
DNA: TGTGCCAGCAGCCGAAGATTCCAGGGGGACACTGAAGCTTTCTTT

J: TRBJ2-5
size: few
V: TRBV2
D: TRBD2
CDR3: CASSTPSGGIQETQYF
DNA: TGTGCCAGCTCGACGCCTAGCGGGGGAATCCAAGAGACCCAGTACTTC

J: TRBJ1-1
size: NA
V: TRBV10-3
D: TRBD1
CDR3: CAISGTGSGIWTEAFF
DNA: TGTGCCATCAGTGGGACAGGGTCCGGTATCTGGACTGAAGCTTTCTTT

J: TRBJ2-7
size: NA
V: TRBV6-2/TRBV6-3
D: NA
CDR3: CASSYGEFAYEQYF
DNA: TGTGCCAGCAGTTACGGGGAATTCGCCTACGAGCAGTACTTC

J: TRBJ2-7
size: few
V: TRBV6-5
D: TRBD1
CDR3: CASSTGPGQGRQYF
DNA: TGTGCCAGCAGTACCGGCCCCGGACAGGGACGGCAGTACTTC

J: TRBJ1-3
size: few
V: TRBV5-1
D: NA
CDR3: CASRVRTGNTIYF
DNA: TGCGCCAGCAGGGTGAGGACTGGAAACACCATATATTTT